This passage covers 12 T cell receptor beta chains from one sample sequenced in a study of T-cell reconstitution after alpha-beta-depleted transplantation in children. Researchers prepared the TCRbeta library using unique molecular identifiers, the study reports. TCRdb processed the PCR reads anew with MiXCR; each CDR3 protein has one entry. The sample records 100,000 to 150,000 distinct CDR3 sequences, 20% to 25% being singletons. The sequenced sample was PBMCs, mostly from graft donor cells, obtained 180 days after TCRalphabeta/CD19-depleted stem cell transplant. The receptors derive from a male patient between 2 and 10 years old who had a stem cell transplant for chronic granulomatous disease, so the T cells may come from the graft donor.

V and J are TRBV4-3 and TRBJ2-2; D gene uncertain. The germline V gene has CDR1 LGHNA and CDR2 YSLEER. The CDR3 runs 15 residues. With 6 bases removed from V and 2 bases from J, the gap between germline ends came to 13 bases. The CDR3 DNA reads TGCGCCAGCAGTCTAGGCCCTACTAACACCGGGGAGCTGTTTTTT. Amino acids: CASSLGPTNTGELFF.

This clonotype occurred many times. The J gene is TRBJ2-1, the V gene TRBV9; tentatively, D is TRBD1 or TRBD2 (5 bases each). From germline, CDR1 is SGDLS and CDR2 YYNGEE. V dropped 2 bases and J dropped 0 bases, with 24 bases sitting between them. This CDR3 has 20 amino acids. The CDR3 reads CASSVSFLGVTSYSYNEQFF. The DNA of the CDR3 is TGTGCCAGCAGCGTCTCTTTCCTGGGGGTAACTAGTTACTCCTACAATGAGCAGTTCTTC. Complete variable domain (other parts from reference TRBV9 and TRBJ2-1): DSGVTQTPKHLITATGQRVTLRCSPRSGDLSVYWYQQSLDQGLQFLIQYYNGEERAKGNILERFSAQQFPDLHSELNLSSLELGDSALYFCASSVSFLGVTSYSYNEQFFGPGTRLTVL.

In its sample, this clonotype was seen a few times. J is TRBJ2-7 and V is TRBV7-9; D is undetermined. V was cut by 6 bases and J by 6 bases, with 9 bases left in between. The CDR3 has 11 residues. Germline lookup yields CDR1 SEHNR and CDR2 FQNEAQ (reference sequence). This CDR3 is CASSAPPEQYF. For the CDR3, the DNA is TGTGCCAGCAGTGCCCCTCCCGAGCAGTACTTC.

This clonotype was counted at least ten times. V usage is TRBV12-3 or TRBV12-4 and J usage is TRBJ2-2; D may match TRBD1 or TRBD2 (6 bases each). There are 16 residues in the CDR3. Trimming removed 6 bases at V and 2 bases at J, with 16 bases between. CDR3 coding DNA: TGTGCCAGCAGCCCGCCGGGGGCAGGAAACACCGGGGAGCTGTTTTTT. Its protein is CASSPPGAGNTGELFF.

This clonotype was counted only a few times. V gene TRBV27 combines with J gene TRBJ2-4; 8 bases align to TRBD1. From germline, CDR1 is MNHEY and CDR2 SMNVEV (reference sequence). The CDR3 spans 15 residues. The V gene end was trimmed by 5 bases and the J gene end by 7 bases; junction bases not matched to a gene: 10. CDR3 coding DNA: TGTGCCAGCAGTCCGAAAGGGACAGGTGGCAACATTCAGTACTTC. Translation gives CASSPKGTGGNIQYF.

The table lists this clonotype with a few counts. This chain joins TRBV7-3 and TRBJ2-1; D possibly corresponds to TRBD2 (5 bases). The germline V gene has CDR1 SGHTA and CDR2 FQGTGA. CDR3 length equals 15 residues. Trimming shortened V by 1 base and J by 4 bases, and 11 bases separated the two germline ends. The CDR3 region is CASSLIGSPYNEQFF. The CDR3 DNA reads TGTGCCAGCAGCTTAATTGGGAGCCCTTACAATGAGCAGTTCTTC.

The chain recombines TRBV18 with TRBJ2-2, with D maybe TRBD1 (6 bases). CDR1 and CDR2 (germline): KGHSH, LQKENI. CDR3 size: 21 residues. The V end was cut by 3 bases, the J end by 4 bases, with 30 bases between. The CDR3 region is CASSPSNADNQQGWSTGELFF. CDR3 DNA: TGTGCCAGCTCACCCTCAAACGCAGACAACCAACAGGGTTGGAGCACCGGGGAGCTGTTTTTT.

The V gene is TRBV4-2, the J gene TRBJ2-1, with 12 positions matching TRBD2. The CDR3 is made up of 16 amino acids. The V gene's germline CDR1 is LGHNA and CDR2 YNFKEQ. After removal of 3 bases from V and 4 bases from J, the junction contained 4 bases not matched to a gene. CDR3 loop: CASSQAGTSGYNEQFF. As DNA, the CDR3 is TGTGCCAGCAGCCAGGCTGGGACTAGCGGGTACAATGAGCAGTTCTTC.

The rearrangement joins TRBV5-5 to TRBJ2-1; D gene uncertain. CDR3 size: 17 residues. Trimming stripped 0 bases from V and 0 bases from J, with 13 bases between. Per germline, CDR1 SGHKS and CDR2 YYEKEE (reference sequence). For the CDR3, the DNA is TGTGCCAGCAGCTTGGCCAGGTGGTCAGTCTCCTACAATGAGCAGTTCTTC. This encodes CASSLARWSVSYNEQFF.

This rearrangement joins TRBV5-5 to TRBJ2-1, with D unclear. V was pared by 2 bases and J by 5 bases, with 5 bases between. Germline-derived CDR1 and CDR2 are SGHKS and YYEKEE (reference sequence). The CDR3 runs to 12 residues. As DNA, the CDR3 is TGTGCCAGCAGCTTACAAGACAATGAGCAGTTCTTC. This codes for CASSLQDNEQFF.

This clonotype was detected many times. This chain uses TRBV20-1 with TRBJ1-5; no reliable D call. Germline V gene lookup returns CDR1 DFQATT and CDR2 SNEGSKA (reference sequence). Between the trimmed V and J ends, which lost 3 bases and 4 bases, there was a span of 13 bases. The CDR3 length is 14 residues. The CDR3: CSASGPRNNQPQHF. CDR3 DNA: TGCAGTGCTAGTGGACCGAGGAATAATCAGCCCCAGCATTTT.

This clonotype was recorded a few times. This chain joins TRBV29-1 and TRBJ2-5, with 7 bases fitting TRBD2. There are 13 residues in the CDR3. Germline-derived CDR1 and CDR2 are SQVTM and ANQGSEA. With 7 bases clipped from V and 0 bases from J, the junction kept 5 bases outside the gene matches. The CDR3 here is CSAAGDNQETQYF. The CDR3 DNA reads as TGCAGCGCGGCGGGGGATAACCAAGAGACCCAGTACTTC.